The rows below give T cell receptor beta chains drawn from one sample of a study of T cell responses to AZD1222 COVID-19 vaccine. Some clones are missing from TCRdb's copy, which holds only in-frame ones; the method was immunoSEQ multiplex PCR. Among 95,000 to 120,000 clones listed, around 88% were seen once. The sample here was peripheral blood, taken 28 days after the second AZD1222 dose. The receptors come from an adult who received the AZD1222 COVID-19 vaccine. Both conserved end residues are part of each CDR3. A D gene is named only where the DNA matches it firmly. Clone size is stated in some rows and not others, as once, few, many or a class when expanded.

size	J	V	D	CDR3	DNA
.	TRBJ2-1	TRBV9	TRBD2	CASRGRGGNEQFF	TGTGCCAGCAGAGGAAGGGGAGGGAATGAGCAGTTCTTC
.	TRBJ2-7	TRBV5-1	.	CASSLTGTTEQYF	TGCGCCAGCAGCTTGACAGGGACTACCGAGCAGTACTTC
.	TRBJ2-2	TRBV9	.	CASNPKGVFNTGELFF	TGTGCCAGCAACCCAAAGGGCGTATTCAACACCGGGGAGCTGTTTTTT
.	TRBJ1-3	TRBV7-6	TRBD1	CASSSTDRDGNTIYF	TGTGCCAGCAGCTCTACAGACAGGGATGGAAACACCATATATTTT
once	TRBJ2-2	TRBV5-6	.	CASSLLGASHTGELFF	TGTGCCAGCAGCTTGCTGGGCGCCTCCCACACCGGGGAGCTGTTTTTT
.	TRBJ2-1	TRBV21-1	.	CASSVGTAGTSRVYNEQFF	TGTGCCAGCAGCGTTGGGACTGCCGGGACTTCTCGGGTGTACAATGAGCAGTTCTTC
.	TRBJ2-3	TRBV12-5	.	CASGFGISSTDTQYF	TGTGCTAGTGGTTTCGGCATTTCTAGCACAGATACGCAGTATTTT
.	TRBJ2-3	TRBV9	.	CASSESRDPAFTQYF	TGTGCCAGCAGCGAGAGCCGGGACCCGGCCTTTACGCAGTATTTT
.	TRBJ1-1	TRBV14	.	CASSQPTDYTEAFF	TGTGCCAGCAGCCAGCCGACCGACTACACTGAAGCTTTCTTT
.	TRBJ2-1	TRBV19	TRBD2	CASSATSVAGYNEQFF	TGTGCCAGTAGTGCCACTAGCGTCGCGGGATACAATGAGCAGTTCTTC
.	TRBJ1-5	TRBV7-9	.	CASTRSGADQPQHF	TGTGCCAGCACGCGTTCAGGGGCCGATCAGCCCCAGCATTTT
.	TRBJ1-1	TRBV5-1	TRBD1	CASSLGTGGMMNTEAFF	TGCGCCAGCAGCTTGGGGACAGGGGGTATGATGAACACTGAAGCTTTCTTT
once	TRBJ2-5	TRBV18	.	CASSPAQETQYF	TGTGCCAGCTCACCGGCGCAAGAGACCCAGTACTTC
.	TRBJ2-1	TRBV7-9	.	CASSPRGLSSYNEQFF	TGTGCCAGCAGCCCGCGGGGGCTTAGCTCCTACAATGAGCAGTTCTTC
.	TRBJ1-4	TRBV19	.	CASSKGEAANEKLFF	TGTGCCAGTAGTAAGGGTGAGGCGGCAAATGAAAAACTGTTTTTT
.	TRBJ1-3	TRBV6-2/TRBV6-3	.	CASSYSARPPDTIYF	TGTGCCAGCAGTTACAGCGCAAGGCCTCCAGACACCATATATTTT
.	TRBJ1-2	TRBV5-1	TRBD1	CASSATGGIDYGYTF	TGCGCCAGCAGCGCCACAGGGGGCATAGACTATGGCTACACCTTC
.	TRBJ1-3	TRBV7-2	TRBD1	CASSPGQGLGNTIYF	TGTGCCAGCAGCCCCGGACAGGGTCTTGGAAACACCATATATTTT
.	TRBJ2-7	TRBV27	TRBD1	CASSGTADYEQYF	TGTGCCAGCAGTGGGACAGCAGACTACGAGCAGTACTTC
.	TRBJ2-3	TRBV18	.	CASSPPAGHTDTQYF	TGTGCCAGCTCACCACCGGCAGGTCACACAGATACGCAGTATTTT
medium-sized	TRBJ2-2	TRBV2	.	CASSYDRGNTGELFF	TGTGCCAGCAGTTACGACCGTGGTAACACCGGGGAGCTGTTTTTT
.	TRBJ2-1	TRBV24-1	.	CATSDSSSVSSYNEQFF	TGTGCCACCAGTGATTCATCTAGCGTTAGCTCCTACAATGAGCAGTTCTTC
once	TRBJ1-2	TRBV24-1	.	CATSDPTKNYGYTF	TGTGCCACCAGTGACCCGACAAAAAACTATGGCTACACCTTC
.	TRBJ2-3	TRBV12-3/TRBV12-4	.	CASKDPSDTQYF	TGTGCCAGCAAGGACCCCTCAGATACGCAGTATTTT
once	TRBJ2-5	TRBV19	.	CASSIGSARETQYF	TGTGCCAGTAGTATCGGGTCCGCGAGGGAGACCCAGTACTTC
.	TRBJ2-7	TRBV12-3/TRBV12-4	TRBD1	CASSYQGAYEQYF	TGTGCCAGCAGTTACCAGGGGGCCTACGAGCAGTACTTC
.	TRBJ2-5	TRBV4-1	TRBD2	CASSQTGGVETQYF	TGCGCCAGCAGCCAGACGGGGGGAGTAGAGACCCAGTACTTC
.	TRBJ1-2	TRBV18	TRBD1	CASSPPVRTGRGNYGYTF	TGTGCCAGCTCACCACCGGTTCGGACAGGGCGGGGTAACTATGGCTACACCTTC
.	TRBJ1-4	TRBV7-9	TRBD1	CASSSGQGAGDEKLFF	TGTGCCAGCAGCTCAGGACAGGGGGCGGGCGATGAAAAACTGTTTTTT
.	TRBJ2-7	TRBV19	.	CASSKKAAGEQYF	TGTGCCAGTAGTAAGAAAGCGGCGGGCGAGCAGTACTTC
.	TRBJ1-5	TRBV2	TRBD1	CASSATQGAGQPQHF	TGTGCCAGCAGTGCGACACAGGGGGCGGGTCAGCCCCAGCATTTT
.	TRBJ2-1	TRBV7-3	TRBD1	CASRSPGTGQYNEQFF	TGTGCCAGCAGGTCCCCCGGGACAGGGCAGTACAATGAGCAGTTCTTC
once	TRBJ2-3	TRBV3-1/TRBV3-2	TRBD1	CASSPGTGAKDTQYF	TGTGCCAGCAGCCCCGGGACAGGGGCGAAAGATACGCAGTATTTT
.	TRBJ1-1	TRBV6-5	.	CASSRGVIMNTEAFF	TGTGCCAGCAGTCGAGGGGTTATCATGAACACTGAAGCTTTCTTT